Reported below is one TCR beta chain. An end of the junction differs from the germline gene, which may be a read error. There were TCR beta CDR3 regions amplified from RNA transcripts. An initial round of RT-PCR targeting the TCR CDR3 relied on the HTBI primer set. TCRdb re-analysed the multiplex PCR reads in MiXCR, keeping a single row per CDR3 protein. The data show more than 500,000 distinct CDR3 sequences, 46% seen once. The source of the sample is a study of T cells in Graves' hyperthyroidism and ophthalmopathy. The germline CDR1 and CDR2 sequences are ENHRY and SYGVKD. CDR3 size: 14 residues. Specimen: peripheral blood or thyroid tissue (not recorded which). The clonotype was recovered from an adult woman with Graves' disease, either hyperthyroidism or ophthalmopathy (not recorded which). The gene calls are TRBV10-3 and TRBJ1-1; no clear D gene. CDR3 nucleotide sequence: TGTGCCAGCAGTTACGTAGCTATAAACAGTGAAGCTTTCTTT. This sequence encodes CASSYVAINSEAFF.